A selection of T cell receptor beta chains follows, all from one sample in a study of patients and donors after allogeneic stem cell transplantation. Using its own MiXCR run on the RT-PCR reads, TCRdb lists one record per CDR3 protein. This table holds some 160,000 distinct CDR3 sequences, approximately 25% found once. The sequencing sample was made of blood, either unsorted or a sorted T cell fraction (not recorded which). Receptors were obtained from a human donor who was either an allogeneic HSCT recipient or a stem cell or donor lymphocyte infusion donor (not recorded which). It is not recorded whose cells these are; they may come from a transplant donor. The CDR3 runs from the conserved cysteine through the conserved F or W. A D gene is named only where the DNA matches it firmly. For some rows the clone size is stated as once, few or many, or as a class when expanded; others skip it.

v_call	d_call	cdr3_length	clone_size	j_call	cdr3_aa	cdr3_nt
TRBV19	-	15	-	TRBJ1-3	CASSIRDVSGNTIYF	TGTGCCAGTAGTATCCGTGACGTCTCTGGAAACACCATATATTTT
TRBV7-9	-	15	-	TRBJ1-2	CASSLVFQPPYGYTF	TGTGCCAGCAGCTTAGTTTTTCAACCCCCCTATGGCTACACCTTC
TRBV7-8	-	16	few	TRBJ1-1	CASSLGVGIPNTEAFF	TGTGCCAGCAGCCTAGGGGTGGGGATTCCTAACACTGAAGCTTTCTTT
TRBV10-3	TRBD2	18	-	TRBJ2-1	CAISESNQGTSLRNEQFF	TGTGCCATCAGTGAGTCGAATCAGGGGACTAGCCTTCGCAATGAGCAGTTCTTC
TRBV12-3/TRBV12-4	TRBD1	15	-	TRBJ2-1	CASSLRDRDYNEQFF	TGTGCCAGCAGTCTCCGGGACAGGGACTACAATGAGCAGTTCTTC
TRBV5-1	TRBD1	13	-	TRBJ2-5	CASRLGQLETQYF	TGCGCCAGCAGGCTGGGACAGCTTGAGACCCAGTACTTC
TRBV12-3/TRBV12-4	-	14	few	TRBJ1-5	CASSYRGLGQPQHF	TGTGCCAGCAGTTATCGGGGGCTAGGGCAGCCCCAGCATTTT
TRBV29-1	TRBD2	13	-	TRBJ2-7	CSGEVSGVGEQYF	TGCAGCGGCGAGGTTAGCGGGGTCGGCGAGCAGTACTTC
TRBV25-1	-	16	few	TRBJ1-2	CASSGSARGRNYGYTF	TGTGCCAGCAGTGGTTCCGCCCGGGGGCGGAACTATGGCTACACCTTC
TRBV4-1	-	15	-	TRBJ1-2	CASSQESTGGYGYTF	TGCGCCAGCAGCCAAGAGTCAACGGGGGGATATGGCTACACCTTC
TRBV9	TRBD2	16	-	TRBJ2-1	CASSAASGKYYNEQFF	TGTGCCAGCAGCGCCGCTAGCGGGAAATACTACAATGAGCAGTTCTTC
TRBV6-5	-	14	-	TRBJ2-5	CASTVSAYQETQYF	TGTGCCAGCACCGTCAGCGCGTACCAAGAGACCCAGTACTTC
TRBV10-3	TRBD1	15	-	TRBJ1-1	CAISSLQGALTEAFF	TGTGCCATCAGTTCATTACAGGGGGCGCTCACTGAAGCTTTCTTT
TRBV29-1	TRBD1	12	-	TRBJ1-5	CSVGDRAQPQHF	TGCAGCGTTGGGGACAGGGCCCAGCCCCAGCATTTT
TRBV11-2	-	15	-	TRBJ2-1	CASSLGPSSYNEQFF	TGTGCCAGCAGCTTAGGTCCGAGCTCCTACAATGAGCAGTTCTTC
TRBV12-3/TRBV12-4	TRBD1	15	many	TRBJ1-4	CASSQTGGANEKLFF	TGTGCCAGCAGCCAGACAGGGGGTGCTAATGAAAAACTGTTTTTT
TRBV12-3/TRBV12-4	-	15	few	TRBJ1-5	CASSLFGGGNQPQHF	TGTGCCAGCAGTCTATTTGGGGGAGGGAATCAGCCCCAGCATTTT
TRBV12-3/TRBV12-4	-	10	few	TRBJ1-3	CASSLDRLYF	TGTGCCAGCAGCCTCGACAGGTTATATTTT
TRBV4-2	TRBD1	14	few	TRBJ1-1	CASSHPQGDTEAFF	TGTGCCAGCAGCCATCCTCAGGGGGACACTGAAGCTTTCTTT
TRBV7-9	-	14	few	TRBJ1-3	CATQYWTSIDTIYF	TGTGCCACCCAATACTGGACATCCATAGACACCATATATTTT
TRBV4-1	-	17	-	TRBJ2-1	CASSQLSQRSSYNEQFF	TGCGCCAGCAGTCAATTGTCACAGCGTAGCTCCTACAATGAGCAGTTCTTC
TRBV12-3/TRBV12-4	TRBD2	14	once	TRBJ2-1	CASNSRTSGGSEFF	TGTGCCAGCAATTCTAGGACTAGCGGGGGATCGGAGTTCTTC
TRBV12-3/TRBV12-4	TRBD1	16	few	TRBJ1-1	CASSPNRGLGNTEAFF	TGTGCCAGCAGTCCGAACAGGGGGCTCGGCAACACTGAAGCTTTCTTT
TRBV28	-	14	-	TRBJ1-1	CASTFRGHRTEAFF	TGTGCCAGCACGTTCAGAGGGCATCGGACTGAAGCTTTCTTT
TRBV20-1	-	13	-	TRBJ2-1	CSARVVGGNEQFF	TGCAGTGCTAGAGTTGTGGGGGGCAATGAGCAGTTCTTC
TRBV5-1	-	13	-	TRBJ1-1	CASSGGLGTEAFF	TGCGCCAGCAGCGGAGGGTTGGGCACTGAAGCTTTCTTT
TRBV25-1	-	15	-	TRBJ2-5	CASSPPPRGSETQYF	TGTGCCAGCAGTCCTCCGCCCCGGGGATCAGAGACCCAGTACTTC
TRBV29-1	-	11	few	TRBJ1-1	CSVADNTEAFF	TGCAGCGTGGCAGATAACACTGAAGCTTTCTTT
TRBV12-3/TRBV12-4	TRBD2	16	few	TRBJ2-3	CASSFDSGGERGTQYF	TGTGCCAGCAGTTTTGATAGCGGGGGTGAACGGGGTACGCAGTATTTT
TRBV12-3/TRBV12-4	-	12	few	TRBJ2-1	CASSLRFNEQFF	TGTGCCAGCAGCTTAAGGTTCAATGAGCAGTTCTTC
TRBV11-3	-	15	few	TRBJ1-6	CASSLDREGPSPLHF	TGTGCCAGCAGCTTAGATCGAGAAGGGCCCTCACCCCTCCACTTT
TRBV7-9	-	15	-	TRBJ2-1	CASSSVGVGNNEQFF	TGTGCCAGCAGCTCGGTGGGGGTTGGAAACAATGAGCAGTTCTTC
TRBV20-1	TRBD1	13	-	TRBJ1-2	CSASTGVLGGYTF	TGCAGTGCTTCCACAGGGGTCCTTGGAGGCTACACCTTC
TRBV12-5	-	14	few	TRBJ2-1	CASGFWGSDNEQFF	TGTGCTAGTGGTTTTTGGGGCTCCGACAATGAGCAGTTCTTC
TRBV3-1	TRBD1	16	few	TRBJ2-2	CASSRETGANTGELFF	TGTGCCAGCAGCCGAGAAACAGGGGCGAACACCGGGGAGCTGTTTTTT
TRBV7-8	-	15	many	TRBJ1-2	CASSLEPGHGGGYTF	TGTGCCAGCAGCTTAGAGCCGGGACACGGGGGAGGCTACACCTTC
TRBV9	-	15	many	TRBJ1-2	CASSDHDGHSYGYTF	TGTGCCAGCAGCGACCACGACGGCCATTCGTATGGCTACACCTTC
TRBV9	TRBD2	19	-	TRBJ2-3	CASSVVASGGSLRTDTQYF	TGTGCCAGCAGCGTAGTGGCTAGCGGGGGGTCCCTCCGCACAGATACGCAGTATTTT
TRBV6-1	-	16	many	TRBJ1-2	CASSGGAGTLYYGYTF	TGTGCCAGCAGTGGGGGAGCCGGGACGCTATACTATGGCTACACCTTC
TRBV5-1	-	15	-	TRBJ2-5	CASSLEPRTVETQYF	TGCGCCAGCAGCTTGGAGCCCAGGACCGTCGAGACCCAGTACTTC
TRBV20-1	-	14	few	TRBJ2-1	CSARKRPDSNEQFF	TGCAGTGCTAGAAAGCGACCGGATTCCAATGAGCAGTTCTTC
TRBV10-2	-	14	-	TRBJ1-1	CASSESVVGTEAFF	TGCGCCAGCAGTGAGTCTGTAGTTGGCACTGAAGCTTTCTTT
TRBV9	-	14	once	TRBJ2-3	CASSVEYSTDTQYF	TGTGCCAGCAGCGTAGAATACTCCACAGATACGCAGTATTTT
TRBV20-1	-	15	few	TRBJ2-3	CSARSLGGWTDTQYF	TGCAGTGCTAGGTCTCTTGGGGGTTGGACAGATACGCAGTATTTT
TRBV7-8	-	15	few	TRBJ2-3	CASSPRGTSTDTQYF	TGTGCCAGCAGCCCGAGGGGTACTAGCACAGATACGCAGTATTTT
TRBV12-5	TRBD2	16	-	TRBJ2-3	CASGLGAGVEVDTQYF	TGTGCTAGTGGTTTGGGAGCGGGGGTGGAAGTGGATACGCAGTATTTT
TRBV5-1	-	14	few	TRBJ1-1	CASSVKGENTEAFF	TGCGCCAGCAGCGTAAAGGGGGAAAACACTGAAGCTTTCTTT